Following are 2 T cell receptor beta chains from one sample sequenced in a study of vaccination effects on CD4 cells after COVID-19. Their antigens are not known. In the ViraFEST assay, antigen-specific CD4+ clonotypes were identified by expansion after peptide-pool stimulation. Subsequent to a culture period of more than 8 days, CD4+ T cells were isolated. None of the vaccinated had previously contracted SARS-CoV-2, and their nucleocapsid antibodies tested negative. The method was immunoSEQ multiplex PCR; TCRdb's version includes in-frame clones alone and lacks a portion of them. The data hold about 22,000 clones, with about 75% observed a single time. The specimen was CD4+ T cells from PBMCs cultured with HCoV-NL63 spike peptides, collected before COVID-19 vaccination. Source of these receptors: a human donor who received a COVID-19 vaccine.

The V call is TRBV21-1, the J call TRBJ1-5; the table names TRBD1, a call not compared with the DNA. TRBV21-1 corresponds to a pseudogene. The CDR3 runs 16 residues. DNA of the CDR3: TGTGCCAGCAGCGGGGGAAGACAGGGACGAGGGCAGCCCCAGCATTTT. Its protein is CASSGGRQGRGQPQHF.

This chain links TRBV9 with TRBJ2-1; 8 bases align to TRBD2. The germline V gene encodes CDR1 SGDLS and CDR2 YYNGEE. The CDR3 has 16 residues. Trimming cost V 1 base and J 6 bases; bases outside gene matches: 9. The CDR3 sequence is CASSVPTSEVFNEQFF. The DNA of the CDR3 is TGTGCCAGCAGCGTACCGACTAGCGAGGTTTTCAATGAGCAGTTCTTC. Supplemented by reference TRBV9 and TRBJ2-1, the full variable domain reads DSGVTQTPKHLITATGQRVTLRCSPRSGDLSVYWYQQSLDQGLQFLIQYYNGEERAKGNILERFSAQQFPDLHSELNLSSLELGDSALYFCASSVPTSEVFNEQFFGPGTRLTVL.